A single sample gave rise to the 28 T cell receptor beta chains below, sequenced in a study of neurological immune-mediated disorders. TCRdb independently ran MiXCR on the 5' RACE reads; one entry per CDR3 protein. The data contain over 90,000 distinct CDR3 sequences, approximately 11% of them seen just once; the ten biggest clones take up approximately 3.3%. Time point meaning: longitudinal time-point 3. The sequencing input was PBMCs. The receptors shown here come from a female donor with HTLV-1-associated myelopathy (HAM/TSP).

Ten or more counts support this clonotype. This chain uses TRBV5-1 with TRBJ1-6; D is uncertain. Trimming stripped 0 bases from V and 8 bases from J, with 9 bases between. Looked up from germline, CDR1 is SGHRS and CDR2 is YFSETQ. The CDR3 extends over 14 amino acids. CDR3 DNA sequence: TGCGCCAGCAGCTTGGGACTGGGCGATTCACCCCTCCACTTT. Encoded protein: CASSLGLGDSPLHF.

This clonotype was detected many times. V and J are TRBV28 and TRBJ1-5; no reliable D call. This CDR3 has 16 amino acids. The V gene lost 6 bases and the J gene lost 1 base, with 16 bases spanning the gap. The germline gives CDR1 MDHEN, CDR2 SYDVKM. CDR3 loop: CASRTDRRTSNQPQHF. The CDR3 DNA reads as TGTGCCAGCAGAACCGACCGAAGAACCAGCAATCAGCCCCAGCATTTT.

V and J are TRBV12-3 or TRBV12-4 and TRBJ2-6; the D is unclear. The CDR3 extends over 13 amino acids. V gave up 9 bases and J gave up 1 base, with 7 bases separating them. CDR3 DNA sequence: TGTGCCAGAGTTGTTTCTGGGGCCAACGTCCTGACTTTC. Translation gives CARVVSGANVLTF.

This clonotype occurred many times. The rearrangement joins TRBV5-6 to TRBJ1-3, with D uncertain. CDR1 SGHDT and CDR2 YYEEEE come from the germline V gene. Between the trimmed V and J ends, which lost 2 bases and 4 bases, there was a span of 13 bases. CDR3 length: 15 amino acids. The CDR3 sequence: CASSFGVRRGNTIYF. The CDR3 DNA sequence: TGTGCCAGCAGCTTTGGAGTTCGGCGAGGAAACACCATATATTTT.

The genes are TRBV4-1 and TRBJ1-2, with D hard to call. Germline CDR1 is MGHRA and CDR2 is YSYEKL. The V and J ends lost 7 bases and 3 bases respectively, with 21 bases between them. This CDR3 spans 16 amino acids. The CDR3 bases are TGCGCCAGCAATGAGGAGGTCAAGGAGTTCGACTATGGCTACACCTTC. Its protein is CASNEEVKEFDYGYTF.

This clonotype was observed a few times. The rearrangement joins TRBV13 to TRBJ2-3; 7 positions match TRBD1. Germline assignment: CDR1 PRHDT and CDR2 FYEKMQ (reference sequence). CDR3 length equals 16 residues. V dropped 5 bases and J dropped 0; count of bases not matched to a gene: 8. For the CDR3, the DNA is TGTGCCAGCAGCGCATCCGGGACAGAGAGCACAGATACGCAGTATTTT. It is translated as CASSASGTESTDTQYF.

At least ten counts were recorded for this clonotype. CDR3 in DNA: TGTGCCAGCTCATCGGACATGAATGGAAACACCATATATTTT. It specifies CASSSDMNGNTIYF. The rearrangement joins TRBV18 to TRBJ1-3; D may be TRBD1 (5 bases). This CDR3 is 14 amino acids long. The germline V gene has CDR1 KGHSH and CDR2 LQKENI. V lost 5 bases to trimming and J lost 3 bases, with 11 bases between them.

This clonotype came up many times. V gene TRBV2 combines with J gene TRBJ1-1; TRBD1 matches at 7 bases. Per germline, CDR1 SNHLY and CDR2 FYNNEI. CDR3 size: 14 residues. V trimming: 7 bases; J trimming: 4 bases; junction bases outside the gene matches: 9. For the CDR3, the DNA is TGTGCCAGCAATATACAGGGGATTGGCACTGAAGCTTTCTTT. Encoded protein: CASNIQGIGTEAFF.

This clonotype was picked up many times. V is TRBV6-5 and J is TRBJ2-1; maybe TRBD2 (5 bases). Germline loops: CDR1 MNHEY, CDR2 SVGAGI. The CDR3 loop spans 16 amino acids. V gave up 4 bases and J gave up 0 bases, with 13 bases separating them. CDR3 region: CASSSFIGSSYNEQFF. CDR3 nucleotides: TGTGCCAGCAGTTCTTTTATTGGGAGCTCCTACAATGAGCAGTTCTTC.

This clonotype was counted ten times or more. V is TRBV5-1 and J is TRBJ2-2; D not certain. The CDR3 spans 14 residues. The V gene lost 4 bases and the J gene lost 4 bases, with 11 bases spanning the gap. Germline CDR1 reads SGHRS; CDR2 reads YFSETQ. The CDR3: CASSTQDPTGELFF. The CDR3 nucleotides are TGCGCCAGCAGCACCCAAGATCCCACCGGGGAGCTGTTTTTT.

This clonotype was counted ten times or more. V usage is TRBV6-1 and J usage is TRBJ2-3; 11 nucleotides align to TRBD2. There are 16 residues in the CDR3. V was clipped by 4 bases and J by 5 bases; unmatched bases: 8. CDR1 and CDR2 (germline): MNHNS, SASEGT. CDR3 DNA sequence: TGTGCCAGCAGTGCTATAGCGGGGGGGCTTGGAGATACGCAGTATTTT. It codes for CASSAIAGGLGDTQYF.

This clonotype occurred a few times. The V call is TRBV28, the J call TRBJ2-7, with TRBD1 matching 11 bases. This CDR3 has 15 residues. CDR1 MDHEN and CDR2 SYDVKM come from the germline V gene. Trimming took 2 bases from V and 5 from J; bases not matched to a gene: 5. The CDR3 reads CASSLLGTGGNEQYF. In nucleotides, the CDR3 is TGTGCCAGCAGTTTACTCGGGACAGGGGGAAACGAGCAGTACTTC.

This clonotype was seen repeatedly, ten times or more. The gene calls are TRBV5-6 and TRBJ2-2; 9 bases agree with TRBD2. Looked up from germline, CDR1 is SGHDT and CDR2 is YYEEEE. With 4 bases clipped from V and 4 bases from J, the junction kept 8 bases outside the gene matches. This CDR3 comprises 16 residues. This chain's CDR3 is CASSPGRGGRTGELFF. CDR3 coding DNA: TGTGCCAGCAGCCCCGGGCGGGGGGGACGCACCGGGGAGCTGTTTTTT.

This clonotype was recorded many times. This chain links TRBV28 with TRBJ2-7; TRBD2 matches 10 bases. From germline, CDR1 is MDHEN and CDR2 SYDVKM. V trimming: 6 bases; J trimming: 4 bases; junction bases outside the gene matches: 6. This CDR3 is built from 14 residues. The CDR3 protein is CASRGAGGLYEQYF. The CDR3 DNA reads TGTGCCAGCAGGGGAGCGGGGGGGCTGTACGAGCAGTACTTC.

In regard to this clonotype: A much larger clone lies one base from this, so it may be a read error. The chain recombines TRBV20-1 with TRBJ1-5; the match to TRBD1 covers 7 bases. The CDR3 spans 13 residues. V was clipped by 5 bases and J by 3 bases; unmatched bases: 4. Germline assignment: CDR1 DFQATT and CDR2 SNEGSKA (reference sequence). The CDR3 DNA follows: TGCAGTGCTGAACAGGGGCCCAATCAGCCCCAGCATTTT. As protein: CSAEQGPNQPQHF.

A remark on this clonotype: With a much larger clone just one base away, this may be a read error. V usage is TRBV18 and J usage is TRBJ2-2; D not resolved. Trimming took 8 bases from V and 1 from J, leaving 11 bases between them. The germline V gene has CDR1 KGHSH and CDR2 LQKENI. This CDR3 comprises 14 residues. The CDR3 sequence is CASTSPLNTGELFF. In DNA, the CDR3 is TGTGCCAGCACATCCCCCCTGAACACCGGGGAGCTGTTTTTT.

This clonotype was counted at least ten times. The genes are TRBV20-1 and TRBJ2-1; 10 bases are shared with TRBD1. With 1 base clipped from V and 12 bases from J, the junction kept 9 bases outside the gene matches. This CDR3 comprises 14 residues. Germline V CDR1 and CDR2: DFQATT, SNEGSKA (reference sequence). The CDR3: CSARVEGRDRGQFF. The DNA of the CDR3 is TGCAGTGCTAGAGTGGAGGGCCGGGACAGGGGGCAGTTCTTC.

In this sample, this clonotype is medium-sized. V usage is TRBV5-1 and J usage is TRBJ2-2; 10 bases fit TRBD2. This CDR3 has 16 residues. Germline CDR1 reads SGHRS; CDR2 reads YFSETQ. Trimming cost V 5 bases and J 3 bases; bases outside gene matches: 7. The CDR3 DNA is TGCGCCAGCAGGGACCCTAGCGGGGGTTACACCGGGGAGCTGTTTTTT. This codes for CASRDPSGGYTGELFF.

The table lists this clonotype with many counts. The chain has TRBV20-1 and TRBJ2-2; D is uncertain. Germline CDR1 and CDR2: DFQATT and SNEGSKA (reference sequence). Trimming took off 1 base at V and 0 bases at J, with 6 bases between the two ends. The CDR3 contains 14 residues. CDR3 sequence: CSARGKANTGELFF. For the CDR3, the DNA is TGCAGTGCTAGAGGGAAGGCGAACACCGGGGAGCTGTTTTTT.

This clonotype showed up many times. The chain is built from TRBV5-1 and TRBJ2-2; 8 bases are shared with TRBD2. This CDR3 spans 15 amino acids. With 4 bases clipped from V and 2 bases from J, the junction kept 4 bases outside the gene matches. CDR1 and CDR2 (germline): SGHRS, YFSETQ. CDR3 coding DNA: TGCGCCAGCAGCATAAGCGGGGGCAACACCGGGGAGCTGTTTTTT. Translation gives CASSISGGNTGELFF.

In its sample, this clonotype was seen a few times. The chain employs TRBV29-1 and TRBJ2-1, with a tentative D call TRBD1 (5 bases). The V gene lost 3 bases and the J gene lost 7 bases, with 10 bases spanning the gap. CDR1 and CDR2 (germline): SQVTM, ANQGSEA. The CDR3 totals 12 residues. The CDR3 region has the DNA TGCAGCGTTGATAAAGGGGCTAATGAGCAGTTCTTC. This encodes CSVDKGANEQFF.

This clonotype has at least ten counts. The chain joins TRBV5-1 to TRBJ2-6, with 7 bases aligning to TRBD1. The CDR3 contains 15 residues. Germline V gene sequence: CDR1 SGHRS, CDR2 YFSETQ. V dropped 8 bases and J dropped 3; count of bases not matched to a gene: 8. The chain's CDR3 is CASTEGALGANVLTF. CDR3 sequence (DNA): TGCGCCAGTACCGAGGGGGCGCTTGGGGCCAACGTCCTGACTTTC.

Ten or more counts support this clonotype. V gene TRBV11-2 combines with J gene TRBJ2-2, with 11 nucleotides matching TRBD2. J was trimmed by 2 bases and V by 3 bases; bases with no gene match: 8. The germline gives CDR1 SGHAT, CDR2 FQNNGV. The CDR3 extends over 18 amino acids. This chain's CDR3 is CASSFLTSGGPNTGELFF. DNA for the CDR3: TGTGCCAGCAGCTTCCTTACTAGCGGGGGCCCAAACACCGGGGAGCTGTTTTTT.

This clonotype has a handful of counts. This rearrangement joins TRBV9 to TRBJ1-1; D might be TRBD1 (5 bases). CDR3 size: 16 residues. V was pared by 0 bases and J by 1 base, with 13 bases between. Germline loops: CDR1 SGDLS, CDR2 YYNGEE. DNA of the CDR3: TGTGCCAGCAGCGTAGGGGTAATAGGACAGAACACTGAAGCTTTCTTT. Its protein product is CASSVGVIGQNTEAFF.

The sample holds many counts of this clonotype. The rearrangement uses TRBV5-1 and TRBJ1-1, with 7 bases aligning to TRBD1. The CDR3 loop spans 13 amino acids. The germline V gene encodes CDR1 SGHRS and CDR2 YFSETQ. V was clipped by 0 bases and J by 7 bases; unmatched bases: 3. CDR3 region: CASSLAGGFEAFF. CDR3 nucleotide sequence: TGCGCCAGCAGCTTGGCAGGGGGGTTTGAAGCTTTCTTT.

In its sample, this clonotype was seen many times. The chain has TRBV5-1 and TRBJ2-2; no definite D call. V lost 1 base, J lost 2 bases, and 6 bases lay in between. Per the germline V gene, CDR1 is SGHRS and CDR2 is YFSETQ. The CDR3 loop spans 14 amino acids. The chain's CDR3 is CASSLSPNTGELFF. Here the CDR3 DNA reads TGCGCCAGCAGCTTGAGTCCAAACACCGGGGAGCTGTTTTTT.

This clonotype was seen many times. This chain joins TRBV12-3 or TRBV12-4 and TRBJ2-3; no clear D. The CDR3 has 16 residues. V gave up 2 bases and J gave up 3 bases, with 15 bases separating them. Written as DNA, the CDR3 is TGTGCCAGCAGTTTATCGGTCCTGATGGGGACAGATACGCAGTATTTT. Amino acid sequence: CASSLSVLMGTDTQYF.

This clonotype was counted ten times or more. The CDR3 loop is CASSGRQATSTEAFF. In DNA form, the CDR3 reads TGCGCCAGCAGCGGGCGACAGGCTACGAGCACTGAAGCTTTCTTT. The V call is TRBV5-1, the J call TRBJ1-1, with a tentative D call TRBD1 (6 bases). CDR3 length equals 15 residues. CDR1 SGHRS and CDR2 YFSETQ come from the germline V gene. The V end lost 4 bases, the J end lost 4 bases, and 17 bases lay between the germline ends.